The T cell receptor (beta chain) described here comes from a study of blood T cell repertoires in COVID-19 (TCRdb year 2020). With respect to the entire study: Samples covering the acute and convalescent phases of COVID-19 were provided by collaborators in the United States, Italy and Spain. The repertoires were made available in a free public database intended to serve as a resource for research on the immune response to SARS-CoV-2. The samples were drawn from two sources: the first 160 participants of the ongoing ImmuneRACE study, and fewer than 1,500 subjects contributed by 6 global collaborators. The prospective study material was composed of cDNA or gDNA derived from T cells, B-cell-depleted T cells, or PBMCs. Subjects who had been exposed to COVID-19, were actively infected with it, or had recovered from it provided the deeply sampled blood TCRbeta repertoires that made up the dataset. The sample metadata nearly always contained a de-identified subject ID, COVID-19 status, age in years and sex. HLA class I and class II types, where available, came from metadata supplied by the sample provider rather than from assay-based typing. What the research found in general, with its limitations: The quantity of clinical and demographic metadata differed by source and by participant and was supplied without curation.

TCRbeta CDR3 regions were amplified from genomic DNA using the immunoSEQ Assay, a bias-controlled multiplex PCR. The authors processed their data as follows. Nucleated cell counts per sample were estimated from amplification of reference gene primers within the assay. To quantify the absolute abundance of each unique TCRbeta CDR3 rearrangement, sequence reads were collapsed and filtered. For each sample, productive Simpson clonality was calculated as the square root of Simpson's diversity index across productive rearrangements. TCRdb re-hosts the immuneACCESS table, in-frame sequences only. Its copies lack some clones; in the studies checked, an unresolved V gene accounts for under half of them, and the cause for the rest is not known. That table gives V, J and clone size, and the DNA gave D and trimming. The sample data list roughly 150,000 clones, and roughly four fifths of these were observed just once. Roughly a tenth of the sample comes from the top ten.

From its cysteine to its phenylalanine, the CDR3 spans 20 amino acids. The only DNA kept is the CDR3, 60 bases in frame from the first base. Via the germline V gene, CDR1 is SGHDN and CDR2 FVKESK. Trimming takes 0 bases off V and 1 base off J; junction bases not matched to a gene: 12. Comment on this clone: Its antigen is currently not known. No per-base quality is available; no much larger clone lies one base away.

Whole blood was collected in K2EDTA tubes by collaborating institutions according to the institutions' own protocols. For TCRbeta analysis, collaborator samples were shipped as frozen whole blood, as isolated PBMCs, or as DNA extracted from either sample type. The TCR was taken from a human donor in a cohort sampled during active COVID-19. The chain was built from TRBV14 and TRBJ2-3, with 11 bases matching TRBD2. What was sequenced was peripheral blood. The sequenced DNA: TGTGCCAGCAGCCAAGATCGGGCTAGCGGGGGGTCCCTGCGCACAGATACGCAGTATTTT. Its amino acids are CASSQDRASGGSLRTDTQYF.